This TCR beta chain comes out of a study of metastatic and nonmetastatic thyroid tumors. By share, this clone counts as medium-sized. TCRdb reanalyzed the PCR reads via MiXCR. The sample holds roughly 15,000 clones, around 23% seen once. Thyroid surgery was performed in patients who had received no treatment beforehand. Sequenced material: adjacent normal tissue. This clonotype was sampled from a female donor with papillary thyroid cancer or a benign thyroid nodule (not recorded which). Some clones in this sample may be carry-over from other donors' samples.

CDR3 bases: TGTGCCAGCGCCTTAGCGGGAGTAGAAGAGCAGTACTTC. It yields the protein CASALAGVEEQYF. The chain is built from TRBV28 and TRBJ2-7; 9 positions match TRBD2. CDR3 size: 13 residues. The germline V gene encodes CDR1 MDHEN and CDR2 SYDVKM. V lost 8 bases, J lost 7 bases, and 9 bases stayed unmatched.